This T cell receptor beta chain comes out of a study of Ad26.COV2.S vaccination and SARS-CoV-2 variants. The ends were cut back, 4 bases at V and 5 bases at J, with 10 bases in the middle. The CDR3 totals 13 residues. Germline V gene data show CDR1 as SGDLS and CDR2 as YYNGEE. Regarding treatment: about 20 received Ad26.COV2.S at low or high dose, single or two shots; a few received placebo; per-sample allocation not given. Sampling was performed 63 days after the first vaccine or placebo injection. TCRdb's copy holds only in-frame clones and misses some; the assay was immunoSEQ multiplex PCR. The sample records 300,000 to 400,000 clones, approximately 86% being singletons.

The sequencing here drew on peripheral blood, taken in a trial of Ad26.COV2.S vaccine versus placebo. The receptor was isolated from a person between 18 and 65 years old who received the Ad26.COV2.S COVID-19 vaccine or a placebo. The chain employs TRBV9 and TRBJ2-1; D gene ambiguous. CDR3 protein: CASSPLGDNEQFF. CDR3 sequence (DNA): TGTGCCAGCAGCCCTCTTGGGGACAATGAGCAGTTCTTC.